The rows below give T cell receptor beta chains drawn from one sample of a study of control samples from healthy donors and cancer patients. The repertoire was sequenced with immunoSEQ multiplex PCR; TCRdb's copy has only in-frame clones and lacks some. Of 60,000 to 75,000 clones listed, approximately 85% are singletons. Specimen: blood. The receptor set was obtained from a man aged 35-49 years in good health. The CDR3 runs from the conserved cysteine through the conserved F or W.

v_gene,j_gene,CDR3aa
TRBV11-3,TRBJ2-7,CASSFWGFRSSYEQYF
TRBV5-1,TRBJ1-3,CASSLESAGNTIYF
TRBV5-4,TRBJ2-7,CASSLGRGRYEQYF
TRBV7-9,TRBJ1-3,CASQRGSGNTIYF
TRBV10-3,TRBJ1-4,CAISESKGTNEKLFF
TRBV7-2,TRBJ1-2,CASSTDFAPVPF
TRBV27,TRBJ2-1,CASSSGGGSYNEQFF
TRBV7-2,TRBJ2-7,CASSFQQGASYEQYF
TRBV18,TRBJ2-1,CASSPIGLAGYNEQFF
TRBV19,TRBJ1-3,CASSIGGLSGNTIYF
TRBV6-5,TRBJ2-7,CASGGDRDMYEQYF
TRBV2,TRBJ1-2,CASSTDYGYTF
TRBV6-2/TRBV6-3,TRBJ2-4,CASSYVLAGPWGKLAKNIQYF
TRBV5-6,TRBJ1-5,CASSFGQGNQPQHF
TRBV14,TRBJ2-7,CASSQVRSYEQYF
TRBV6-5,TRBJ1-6,CASSYSKDSPLHF
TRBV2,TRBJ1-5,CASSDSNQPQHF
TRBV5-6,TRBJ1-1,CASSLAPGWTEAFF
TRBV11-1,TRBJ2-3,CASSPSGTSGDTQYF
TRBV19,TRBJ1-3,CASSIGGYSGNTIYF
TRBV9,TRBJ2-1,CASSVVSGGTEQFF
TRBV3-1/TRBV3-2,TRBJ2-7,CASSQAGYRSSISYEQYF
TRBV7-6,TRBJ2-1,CASSRTSGRALDEQFF
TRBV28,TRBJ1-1,CASRHDTLGGTEAFF
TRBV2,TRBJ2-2,CASRRGTANTGELFF
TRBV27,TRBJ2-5,CASSLQGALAGGEETQYF
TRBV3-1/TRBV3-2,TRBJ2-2,CASSQDRGGTGELFF
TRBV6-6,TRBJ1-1,CASSPSQDFLPEAFF
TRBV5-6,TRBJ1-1,CASSWEHEAFF
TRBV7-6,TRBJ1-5,CASSLGEGSGQPQHF
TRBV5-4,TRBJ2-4,CASSLAPGGGQNIQYF
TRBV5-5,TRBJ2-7,CASSLHTIYTGANSYEQYF
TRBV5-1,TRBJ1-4,CASRVTGGANEKLFF
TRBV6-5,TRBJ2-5,CASSYDSQETQYF
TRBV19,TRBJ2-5,CASSIDKGKTQYF
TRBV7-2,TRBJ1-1,CASSLGDRGRRNTEAFF
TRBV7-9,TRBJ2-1,CASSSRGSEQFF
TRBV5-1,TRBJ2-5,CASSLSGLAGVGTQYF
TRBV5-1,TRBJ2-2,CASSLGDRDYTGELFF
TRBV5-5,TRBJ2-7,CASSLGGGREVFYEQYF
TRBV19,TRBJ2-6,CASQGGGANVLTF
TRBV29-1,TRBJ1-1,CSATVNTEAFF
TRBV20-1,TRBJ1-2,CRADRGDGYTF
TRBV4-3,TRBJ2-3,CASSRELFTDTQYF
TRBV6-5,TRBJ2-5,CASSQTGSGETQYF
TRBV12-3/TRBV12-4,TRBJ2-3,CASSSLVPDTQYF
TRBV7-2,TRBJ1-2,CASSFSVTGEGYTF
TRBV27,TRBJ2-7,CASTLGSGDSYEQYF
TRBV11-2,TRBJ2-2,CASSLGPDRGSGELFF
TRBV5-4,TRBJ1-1,CASSTNRAPGGAFF